This T cell receptor beta chain was retrieved from a study of metastatic and nonmetastatic thyroid tumors. Overall study context: Thyroid patients, malignant and benign, had repertoires compared across blood and tumor or nodule tissue. Study-level results: As reported, TCR beta diversity in blood and tumor was significantly higher in malignant thyroid tumors than in benign nodules.

On this clone itself: The target antigen is unknown. A read error may be the cause here, since a much bigger clone is one base away.

Methods used by the authors: Differences in CDR3 between clinicopathological groups were drawn on to build a classifier intended to discriminate distant-metastatic papillary thyroid cancer patients. Using MiXCR, TCRdb re-called clones from the PCR reads. V and J calls and clone size were set by TCRdb, not the authors. Of about 37,000 clones listed, roughly 14% were seen once; the top ten hold 9.5%. No treatment of any kind had been given to any patient before thyroid surgery. The receptor's source is a female donor with papillary thyroid cancer or a benign thyroid nodule (not recorded which). Some clones in this sample may be carry-over from other donors' samples. Sequencing was performed on blood.

The CDR3 DNA is TGCAGCGTTTTTATAATGACCTCCTCCTACGAGCAGTACTTC. It specifies CSVFIMTSSYEQYF. V is TRBV29-1 and J is TRBJ2-7; D unresolved. The CDR3 is 14 amino acids. V lost 5 bases and J lost 0, with 14 bases in between. The germline CDR1 and CDR2 sequences are SQVTM and ANQGSEA.